Below are 5 T cell receptor beta chains sequenced from a single sample in a study of regulatory T cells in long-lasting Graves disease. Both iRepertoire HTBI primers and Arm-PCR of CDR3 regions were used to build the TCR beta libraries. TCRdb recomputed calls from the multiplex PCR reads with MiXCR, one row per CDR3 protein. In the table there are a few hundred thousand distinct CDR3 sequences, 22% of which are singletons. Time point: persistent/refractory GD, antithyroid drugs over 5 years with positive TRAb. Extracted RNA from PBMCs served as the source of the TCR library. This specimen was peripheral blood mononuclear cells (PBMCs), taken when the disease was refractory, from a patient treated with antithyroid drugs. The receptors derive from a female donor with Graves disease.

The chain links TRBV20-1 to TRBJ2-2, with D possibly called TRBD1 or TRBD2 (6 bases each). V shed 0 bases and J shed 0 bases, with 14 bases lying between them. In germline, CDR1 is DFQATT, CDR2 SNEGSKA (reference sequence). This CDR3 contains 17 residues. CDR3 sequence: CSARDRFRGPNTGELFF. The CDR3 bases are TGCAGTGCTAGAGATCGGTTTCGGGGGCCGAACACCGGGGAGCTGTTTTTT.

The V and J genes are TRBV25-1 and TRBJ2-1; tentatively, D is TRBD2 (5 bases). This CDR3 spans 14 amino acids. CDR1 and CDR2 from the germline V gene are MGHDK and SYGVNS. V was shortened by 4 bases and J by 3 bases, with 10 bases between the two germline ends. The CDR3 region is CASSGPGDYNEQFF. In DNA, the CDR3 is TGTGCCAGCAGTGGCCCCGGGGACTACAATGAGCAGTTCTTC.

The chain is built from TRBV15 and TRBJ1-3; weak D call: TRBD1 (6 bases). Germline values: CDR1 LNHNV, CDR2 YYDKDF (reference sequence). Trimming took 1 base from V and 2 from J, leaving 15 bases between them. CDR3 length: 17 residues. For the CDR3, the DNA is TGTGCCACCAGCAGAGGTCTACAGGGTTTGGCTGGAAACACCATATATTTT. Amino acid sequence: CATSRGLQGLAGNTIYF.

This clonotype appeared many times. This chain uses TRBV5-6 with TRBJ1-1, with D perhaps TRBD1 (5 bases). The CDR3 extends over 13 amino acids. With 4 bases removed from V and 6 bases from J, the gap between germline ends came to 13 bases. CDR1 SGHDT and CDR2 YYEEEE come from the germline V gene. In nucleotides, the CDR3 is TGTGCCAGCAGCCGCGACAGAGCGGCTGAAGCTTTCTTT. It yields the protein CASSRDRAAEAFF.

In its sample, this clonotype was seen many times. DNA for the CDR3: TGTGCCAGCAGCCTCGGCGCATCCCAAGAGACCCAGTACTTC. It codes for CASSLGASQETQYF. The chain uses TRBV9 and TRBJ2-5; no firm D call. This CDR3 has 14 residues. Germline V gives CDR1 SGDLS, CDR2 YYNGEE. V shed 4 bases and J shed 1 base, with 11 bases lying between them.